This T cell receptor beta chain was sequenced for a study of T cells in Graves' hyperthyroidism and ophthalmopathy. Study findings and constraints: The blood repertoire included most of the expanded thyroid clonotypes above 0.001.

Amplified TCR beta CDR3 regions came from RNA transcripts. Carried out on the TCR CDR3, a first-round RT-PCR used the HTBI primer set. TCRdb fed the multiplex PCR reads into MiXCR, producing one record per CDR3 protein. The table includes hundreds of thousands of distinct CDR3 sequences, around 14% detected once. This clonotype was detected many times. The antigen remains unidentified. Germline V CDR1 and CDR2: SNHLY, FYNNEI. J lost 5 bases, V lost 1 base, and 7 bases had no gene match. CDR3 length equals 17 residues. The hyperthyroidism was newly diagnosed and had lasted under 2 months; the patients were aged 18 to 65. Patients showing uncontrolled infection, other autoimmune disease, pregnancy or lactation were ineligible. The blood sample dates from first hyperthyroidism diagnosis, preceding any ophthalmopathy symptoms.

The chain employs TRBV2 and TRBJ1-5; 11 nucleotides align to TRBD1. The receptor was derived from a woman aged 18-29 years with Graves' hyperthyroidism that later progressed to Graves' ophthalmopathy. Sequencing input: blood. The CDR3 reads CASSEVGTGGYYQPQHF. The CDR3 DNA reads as TGTGCCAGCAGTGAAGTAGGGACAGGGGGGTATTATCAGCCCCAGCATTTT. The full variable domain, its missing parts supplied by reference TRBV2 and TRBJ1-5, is EPEVTQTPSHQVTQMGQEVILRCVPISNHLYFYWYRQILGQKVEFLVSFYNNEISEKSEIFDDQFSVERPDGSNFTLKIRSTKLEDSAMYFCASSEVGTGGYYQPQHFGDGTRLSIL.